This is a list of T cell receptor beta chains from one sample in a study of identical twins. TCRdb redid the calling of the 5' RACE reads with MiXCR, one entry per CDR3 protein. Among hundreds of thousands of distinct CDR3 sequences listed, roughly 6.6% were seen once. This sample was shared with a second study, whose subject was yellow fever vaccine responses in identical twins.

The sequenced sample was PBMCs. The receptors originated from a woman under 30 in good health. Both conserved end residues are part of each CDR3. The order of the fields is CDR3 DNA, CDR3 protein, D gene, V gene, clone size, J gene. D genes are given only for firm matches. Clone size is not always given. Where it is, it says once, few, many or a class for expanded clones.

TGTGCCAGCAGCCCCAGTGGGGCTCGGGATACGCAGTATTTT,CASSPSGARDTQYF,.,TRBV5-6,many,TRBJ2-3
TGTGCCAGCAGCTTGGACGGAGCCTCCTACGAGCAGTACTTC,CASSLDGASYEQYF,.,TRBV7-6,.,TRBJ2-7
TGTGCCAGCAGCTTAGTCGGGGGCCCCTTTGATGAGCAGTTCTTC,CASSLVGGPFDEQFF,.,TRBV11-2,many,TRBJ2-1
TGTGCCAGCAGTGAGGGTAGCGGAAATTACGAGCAGTACTTC,CASSEGSGNYEQYF,.,TRBV25-1,many,TRBJ2-7
TGCAGTGCTAGACGGGGAGGAGCGACCGGGGAGCTGTTTTTT,CSARRGGATGELFF,.,TRBV20-1,.,TRBJ2-2
TGTGCCAGCAGCTTGGCTGGGAAAGAGACCCAGTACTTC,CASSLAGKETQYF,.,TRBV5-6,.,TRBJ2-5
TGCGCCAGCAGCCAAATACAGGCGCTAAGTGGCTACACCTTC,CASSQIQALSGYTF,.,TRBV4-1,many,TRBJ1-2
TGTGCCAGCAGCCATAGACAGGGTAATGAAGCTTTCTTT,CASSHRQGNEAFF,TRBD1,TRBV3-1,few,TRBJ1-1
TGTGCCAGCAGCTCGGACTGGGCCCACAATGAGCAGTTCTTC,CASSSDWAHNEQFF,.,TRBV7-9,.,TRBJ2-1
TGTGCCAGCAGCGTCGCTTCGGGGGTGGGCTATGGCTACACCTTC,CASSVASGVGYGYTF,.,TRBV7-9,few,TRBJ1-2
TGTGCCACCTCAGGGCACCAAGACACAGATACGCAGTATTTT,CATSGHQDTDTQYF,.,TRBV15,many,TRBJ2-3
TGTGCCAGCAGTTTAAGACCCCGTTTCACAGATACGCAGTATTTT,CASSLRPRFTDTQYF,.,TRBV7-8,.,TRBJ2-3
TGTGCCAGCCACAGGAACGCGAACACCGGGGAGCTGTTTTTT,CASHRNANTGELFF,.,TRBV6-1,few,TRBJ2-2
TGCGCCAGCAGCTTTACTAGCGGGGTCCAAGAGACCCAGTACTTC,CASSFTSGVQETQYF,TRBD2,TRBV5-1,.,TRBJ2-5
TGTGCCAGCAGTTTTTTGGTCACAGGGAACTATGGCTACACCTTC,CASSFLVTGNYGYTF,.,TRBV12-3/TRBV12-4,.,TRBJ1-2
TGTGCCAGCAGCCGGGGCGACAAACTGAACACTGAAGCTTTCTTT,CASSRGDKLNTEAFF,.,TRBV7-9,few,TRBJ1-1
TGTGCCAGCAGTTTAGGAGTGAACCTACTACAAGAGACCCAGTACTTC,CASSLGVNLLQETQYF,.,TRBV12-3/TRBV12-4,few,TRBJ2-5
TGTGCCACCAGTGAGCCTGAGGGAAAAGGTCCCCAGCATTTT,CATSEPEGKGPQHF,.,TRBV24-1,many,TRBJ1-5
TGTGCCAGCAGTCCACGAAGAGACAGCTACGAGCAGTACTTC,CASSPRRDSYEQYF,.,TRBV12-3/TRBV12-4,many,TRBJ2-7
TGTGCCAGCAGCTTTACAGGGGCCTATAACTATGGCTACACCTTC,CASSFTGAYNYGYTF,TRBD1,TRBV28,many,TRBJ1-2
TGCAGTGCTAGAGCGGGGCTTGGACTAGCGGGAGACGAGCAGTACTTC,CSARAGLGLAGDEQYF,TRBD2,TRBV20-1,.,TRBJ2-7
TGCGCCAGCAGCCCCGGGGGGGGACAGGCCATAACCTTCTCTGGAAACACCATATATTTT,CASSPGGGQAITFSGNTIYF,TRBD1,TRBV5-1,few,TRBJ1-3
TGCAGCGTTGAGGTCAGGGCCAATGAGCAGTTCTTC,CSVEVRANEQFF,.,TRBV29-1,many,TRBJ2-1
TGTGCCAGCAGCGTAACGGGGACAGGACTAAACACCGGGGAGCTGTTTTTT,CASSVTGTGLNTGELFF,TRBD1,TRBV9,.,TRBJ2-2
TGTGCCAGCTTTTCAGGGCTTGGCTACACCTTC,CASFSGLGYTF,.,TRBV6-5,.,TRBJ1-2
TGTGCCAGCAGTTTTGGGCCCCTTGGTAATGAGCAGTTCTTC,CASSFGPLGNEQFF,.,TRBV6-5,.,TRBJ2-1
TGTGCCATCAGTCCTCAGGGGTCCGGGGAGCTGTTTTTT,CAISPQGSGELFF,.,TRBV10-3,few,TRBJ2-2
TGTGCCAGCAGCTTCGACTACCAACAGGTTTCTGGGGCCAACGTCCTGACTTTC,CASSFDYQQVSGANVLTF,.,TRBV11-2,few,TRBJ2-6
TGTGCCAGCACCTACACGGGCACTGAAGCTTTCTTT,CASTYTGTEAFF,.,TRBV12-3/TRBV12-4,.,TRBJ1-1
TGTGCCAGCAGTTTAGCGGGCAGGGAGAAGAACACTGAAGCTTTCTTT,CASSLAGREKNTEAFF,.,TRBV28,many,TRBJ1-1
TGTGCCAGCAGCCCTAGCGGGGTCTCCTACGAGCAGTACTTC,CASSPSGVSYEQYF,TRBD2,TRBV12-3/TRBV12-4,.,TRBJ2-7
TGTGCCAGCAGTTTTCGACAGGTCCAGCAGGTTTCGGCCAAAAACATTCAGTACTTC,CASSFRQVQQVSAKNIQYF,.,TRBV28,many,TRBJ2-4
TGTGCCAGTACCGCGGACAGGGGCAATGAGCAGTTCTTC,CASTADRGNEQFF,TRBD1,TRBV19,few,TRBJ2-1
TGCAGCGCCAAGACAGGGGTTGAAGAAGGCTACACCTTC,CSAKTGVEEGYTF,TRBD1,TRBV29-1,many,TRBJ1-2
TGCAGTGCCCTGTTAGCCTACGAGCAGTACTTC,CSALLAYEQYF,.,TRBV20-1,.,TRBJ2-7
TGTGCCAGCAGCCCTCCGGAACTGGGGACGGAACTGTTTTTT,CASSPPELGTELFF,.,TRBV7-9,many,TRBJ1-4
TGTGCCAGCAGCCCCAACAGGGGAGGTACCGGGGAGCTGTTTTTT,CASSPNRGGTGELFF,.,TRBV12-3/TRBV12-4,.,TRBJ2-2
TGTGCCAGTACCTCCGGGACAGGGATATTTGGAGATACGCAGTATTTT,CASTSGTGIFGDTQYF,TRBD1,TRBV12-3/TRBV12-4,many,TRBJ2-3
TGTGCCAGCAGCTTCAGTTTTAGCGGGAGCCTTACAGATACGCAGTATTTT,CASSFSFSGSLTDTQYF,TRBD2,TRBV9,few,TRBJ2-3
TGTGCCATCAGTGGGACTAGCGGGGGCCCGTACCAAGAGACCCAGTACTTC,CAISGTSGGPYQETQYF,TRBD2,TRBV10-3,many,TRBJ2-5
TGCGCCAGCAGCCTTAGGACAGGGGCGAACACTGAAGCTTTCTTT,CASSLRTGANTEAFF,TRBD1,TRBV5-1,many,TRBJ1-1
TGCAGTGCTAGGCAGACGGGGCAGGGGATGAACTATGGCTACACCTTC,CSARQTGQGMNYGYTF,.,TRBV20-1,few,TRBJ1-2
TGTGCCATCGGGCCCGGGACTCCCGATGAGCAGTTCTTC,CAIGPGTPDEQFF,.,TRBV10-3,many,TRBJ2-1
TGTGCCAGCAGTTCCCGGGATCCATGGGGCACAGATACGCAGTATTTT,CASSSRDPWGTDTQYF,.,TRBV27,many,TRBJ2-3
TGCGCCAGCAGCCAAGATGACACAGGGGGAAGGGGCTACACCTTC,CASSQDDTGGRGYTF,TRBD1,TRBV4-1,many,TRBJ1-2
TGTGCCAGCAGCTTACAAAGCGGGCGCTCCTACAATGAGCAGTTCTTC,CASSLQSGRSYNEQFF,.,TRBV14,few,TRBJ2-1
TGTGCCAGCAGCACTAGGGGCGAGCAGTACTTC,CASSTRGEQYF,.,TRBV27,few,TRBJ2-7
TGTGCCAGCAGCTTAGCGGGGACTAGCGGGGGGGCCGGTGAGCAGTTCTTC,CASSLAGTSGGAGEQFF,TRBD2,TRBV7-2,few,TRBJ2-1
TGTGCCAGCAGTTACTCAGGACTAGCGGGAGGGCCCCACGAGCAGTACTTC,CASSYSGLAGGPHEQYF,TRBD2,TRBV6-5,.,TRBJ2-7
TGTGCCAGCAGCCGGACACTAGACGAGGGCTACACCTTC,CASSRTLDEGYTF,.,TRBV3-1,many,TRBJ1-2